The clone carrying this T cell receptor (beta chain) was seen many times. Its specificity is not known. The CDR3 end falls 3 residues outside the read, so it is completed with the germline J gene. These data are taken from a study of T cell clonality in common variable immunodeficiency. V dropped 7 bases and J dropped 8; count of bases not matched to a gene: 10. The CDR3 runs to 14 residues. Germline V gene lookup returns CDR1 LNHDA and CDR2 SQIVND (reference sequence). Study-level findings and limits: Compared with controls, CVID subjects had fewer shared TCRbeta clones. The cause of increased CVID clonality remains unclear without subpopulation sequencing. Compared with healthy controls, CVID subjects showed increased TCRbeta clonality, mostly in about a third.

Profiled with immunoSEQ multiplex PCR; TCRdb holds only in-frame clones, not every one. The sample presents over 30,000 clones, none singletons. Sequencing was performed on peripheral blood mononuclear cells. This chain uses TRBV19 with TRBJ2-1; 8 bases align to TRBD1. This clonotype was sampled from a person between 18 and 75 years old in good health. The CDR3 DNA, read in part, is TGTGCCAGTACCCCCGACAGGGGAGTGGATGAG. This translates into CASTPDRGVDE. From start to end, the CDR3 is CASTPDRGVDEQFF.